This T cell receptor beta chain was identified in a study of T cell responses to AZD1222 COVID-19 vaccine. Study-level results: Baseline seropositivity characterized only six AZD1222 recipients. The study found vaccine-associated CD4 TCRs spanning spike, dominant at 160-218 and 743-854. Two AZD1222 doses significantly raised spike-specific TCR breadth and depth over controls.

About this clone: The antigen is not known.

The data were produced by immunoSEQ multiplex PCR, yet TCRdb's version contains in-frame clones alone and is incomplete. Of around 150,000 clones in the sample, approximately 90% are singletons; the top ten hold about 1.9%. The length of the CDR3 is 13 residues. The V end lost 7 bases, the J end lost 7 bases, and 14 bases lay between the germline ends. Germline V gene data show CDR1 as MNHNY and CDR2 as SVGAGI (reference sequence). V is TRBV6-6 and J is TRBJ2-1, with D uncertain. The origin of this receptor is an adult in good health. Sequencing was performed on peripheral blood, taken on day 0 of AZD1222 vaccination. In nucleotides, the CDR3 is TGTGCCAGCAATGACGGGTTGACGAATGAGCAGTTCTTC. This sequence encodes CASNDGLTNEQFF.